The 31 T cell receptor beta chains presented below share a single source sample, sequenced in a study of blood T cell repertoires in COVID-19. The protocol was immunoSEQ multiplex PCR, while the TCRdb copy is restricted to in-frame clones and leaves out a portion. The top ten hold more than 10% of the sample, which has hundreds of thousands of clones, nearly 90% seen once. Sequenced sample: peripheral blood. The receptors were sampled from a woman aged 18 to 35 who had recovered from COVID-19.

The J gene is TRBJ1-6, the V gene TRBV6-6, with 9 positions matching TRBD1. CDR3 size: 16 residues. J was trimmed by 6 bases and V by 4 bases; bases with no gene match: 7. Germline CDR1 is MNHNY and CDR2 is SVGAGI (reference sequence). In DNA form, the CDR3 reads TGTGCCAGCAGTTCAAAACAGGGGGCGATTAATTCACCCCTCCACTTT. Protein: CASSSKQGAINSPLHF.

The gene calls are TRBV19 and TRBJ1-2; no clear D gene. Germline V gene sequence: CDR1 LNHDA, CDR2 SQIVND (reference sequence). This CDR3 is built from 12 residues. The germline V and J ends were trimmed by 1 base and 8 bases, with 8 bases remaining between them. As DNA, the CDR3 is TGTGCCAGTAGTATAGCCACCTACGGCTACACCTTC. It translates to CASSIATYGYTF.

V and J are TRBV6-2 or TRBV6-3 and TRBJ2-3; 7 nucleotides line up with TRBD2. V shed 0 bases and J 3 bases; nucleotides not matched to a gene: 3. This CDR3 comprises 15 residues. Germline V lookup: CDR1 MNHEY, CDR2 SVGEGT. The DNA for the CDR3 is TGTGCCAGCAGTTACTCGTACGGGGGGACAGATACGCAGTATTTT. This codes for CASSYSYGGTDTQYF.

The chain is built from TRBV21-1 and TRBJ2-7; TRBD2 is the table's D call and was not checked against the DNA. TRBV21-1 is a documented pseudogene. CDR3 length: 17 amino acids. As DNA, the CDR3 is TGTGCCAGCAGCAGTCAGAGACCACTAGTTTCCAGCCACGAGCAGTACTTC. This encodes CASSSQRPLVSSHEQYF.

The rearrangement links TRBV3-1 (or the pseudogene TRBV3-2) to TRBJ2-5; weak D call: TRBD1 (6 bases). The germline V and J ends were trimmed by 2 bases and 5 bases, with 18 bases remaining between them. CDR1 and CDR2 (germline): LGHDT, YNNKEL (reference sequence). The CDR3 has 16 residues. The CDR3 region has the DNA TGTGCCAGCAGCCAACGATCCAACAGGGCTTCGGAGACCCAGTACTTC. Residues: CASSQRSNRASETQYF.

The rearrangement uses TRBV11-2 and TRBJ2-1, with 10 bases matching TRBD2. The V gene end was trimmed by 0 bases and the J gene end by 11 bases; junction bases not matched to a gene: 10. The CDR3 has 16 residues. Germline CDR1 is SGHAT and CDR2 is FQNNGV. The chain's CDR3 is CASSLDLSGRARQQFF. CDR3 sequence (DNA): TGTGCCAGCAGCTTAGATCTCAGCGGGAGGGCAAGACAGCAGTTCTTC.

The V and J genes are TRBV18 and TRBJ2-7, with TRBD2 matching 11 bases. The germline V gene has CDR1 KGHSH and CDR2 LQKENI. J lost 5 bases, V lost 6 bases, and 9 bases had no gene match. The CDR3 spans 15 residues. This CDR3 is CASSRLAGGWDEQYF. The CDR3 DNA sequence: TGTGCCAGCTCCCGGCTAGCGGGAGGTTGGGACGAGCAGTACTTC.

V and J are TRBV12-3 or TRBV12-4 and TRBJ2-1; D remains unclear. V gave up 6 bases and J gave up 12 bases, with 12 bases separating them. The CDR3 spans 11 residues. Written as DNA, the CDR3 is TGTGCCAGCAGAGATGGGCCTGGGCAGTTCTTC. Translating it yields CASRDGPGQFF.

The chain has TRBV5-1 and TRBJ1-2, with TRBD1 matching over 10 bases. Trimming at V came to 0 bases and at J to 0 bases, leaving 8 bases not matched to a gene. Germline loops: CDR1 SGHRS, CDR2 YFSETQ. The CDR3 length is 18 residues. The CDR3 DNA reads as TGCGCCAGCAGCTTGGTACCCCGGACAGGGGGGTCTAACTATGGCTACACCTTC. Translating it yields CASSLVPRTGGSNYGYTF.

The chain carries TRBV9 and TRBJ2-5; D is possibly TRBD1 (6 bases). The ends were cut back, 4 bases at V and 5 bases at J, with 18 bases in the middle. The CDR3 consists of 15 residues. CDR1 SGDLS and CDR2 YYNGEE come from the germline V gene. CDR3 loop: CASSLQTGFLETQYF. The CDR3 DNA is TGTGCCAGCAGCCTCCAAACAGGGTTTCTCGAGACCCAGTACTTC.

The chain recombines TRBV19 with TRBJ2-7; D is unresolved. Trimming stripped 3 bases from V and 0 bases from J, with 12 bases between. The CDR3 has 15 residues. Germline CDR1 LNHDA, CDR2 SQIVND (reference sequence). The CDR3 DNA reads TGTGCCAGTAGTATGGTACCGTTGAGCTCCTACGAGCAGTACTTC. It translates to CASSMVPLSSYEQYF.

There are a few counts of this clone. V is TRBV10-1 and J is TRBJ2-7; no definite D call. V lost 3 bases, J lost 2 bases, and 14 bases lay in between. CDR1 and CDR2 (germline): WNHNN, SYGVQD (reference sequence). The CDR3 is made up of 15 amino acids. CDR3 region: CASSEARIPPYEQYF. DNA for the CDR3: TGCGCCAGCAGTGAAGCGAGAATCCCTCCCTACGAGCAGTACTTC.

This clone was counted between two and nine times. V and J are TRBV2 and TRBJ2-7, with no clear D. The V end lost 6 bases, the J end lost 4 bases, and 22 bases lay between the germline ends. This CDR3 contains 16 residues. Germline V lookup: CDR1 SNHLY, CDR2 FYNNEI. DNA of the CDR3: TGTGCCAGCAGCCATCACGACACCGTGACAAAATACGAGCAGTACTTC. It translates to CASSHHDTVTKYEQYF.

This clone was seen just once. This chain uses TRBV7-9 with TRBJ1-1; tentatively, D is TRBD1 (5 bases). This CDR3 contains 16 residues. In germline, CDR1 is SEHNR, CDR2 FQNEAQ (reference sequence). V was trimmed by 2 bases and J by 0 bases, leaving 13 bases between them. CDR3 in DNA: TGTGCCAGCAGCTTAAGTACAGGCCTCATGAACACTGAAGCTTTCTTT. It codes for CASSLSTGLMNTEAFF.

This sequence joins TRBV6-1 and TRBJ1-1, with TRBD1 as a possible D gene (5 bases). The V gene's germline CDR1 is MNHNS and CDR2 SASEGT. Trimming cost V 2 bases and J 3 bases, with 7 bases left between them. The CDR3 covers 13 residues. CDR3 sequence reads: CASSELGDTEAFF. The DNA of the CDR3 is TGTGCCAGCAGTGAATTAGGGGACACTGAAGCTTTCTTT.

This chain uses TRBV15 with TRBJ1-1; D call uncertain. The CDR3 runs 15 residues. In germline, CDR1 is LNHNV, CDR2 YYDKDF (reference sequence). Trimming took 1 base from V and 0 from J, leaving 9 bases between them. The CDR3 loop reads CATSRATGVNTEAFF. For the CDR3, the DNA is TGTGCCACCAGCAGAGCAACGGGAGTGAACACTGAAGCTTTCTTT.

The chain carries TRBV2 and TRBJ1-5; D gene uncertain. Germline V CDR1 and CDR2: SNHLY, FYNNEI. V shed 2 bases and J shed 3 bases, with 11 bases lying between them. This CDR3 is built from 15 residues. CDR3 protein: CASSESGPVNQPQHF. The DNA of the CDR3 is TGTGCCAGCAGTGAATCAGGCCCGGTCAATCAGCCCCAGCATTTT.

DNA for the CDR3: TGTGCCAGCAGTTCTTTAGCGGGCCACACCGGGGAGCTGTTTTTT. Protein product: CASSSLAGHTGELFF. J is TRBJ2-2 and V is TRBV27; 7 bases fit TRBD2. J gave up 3 bases and V 4 bases, and 5 bases lay outside the gene matches. The germline gives CDR1 MNHEY, CDR2 SMNVEV (reference sequence). There are 15 residues in the CDR3.

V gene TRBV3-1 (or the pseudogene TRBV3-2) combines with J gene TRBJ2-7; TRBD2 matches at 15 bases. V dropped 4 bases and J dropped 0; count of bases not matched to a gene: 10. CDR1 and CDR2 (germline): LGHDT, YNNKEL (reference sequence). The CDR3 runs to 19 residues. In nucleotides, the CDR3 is TGTGCCAGCAGCCTAACCGGGACTAGCGGGGGGACCAGCTCCTACGAGCAGTACTTC. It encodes CASSLTGTSGGTSSYEQYF.

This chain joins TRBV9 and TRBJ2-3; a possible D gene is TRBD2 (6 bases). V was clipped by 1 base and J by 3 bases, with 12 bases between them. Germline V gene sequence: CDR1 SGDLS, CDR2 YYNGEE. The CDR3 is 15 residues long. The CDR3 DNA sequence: TGTGCCAGCAGCGTATACGGGAGATTTACAGATACGCAGTATTTT. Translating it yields CASSVYGRFTDTQYF.

The CDR3 is CASGPEGHTLFF. The CDR3 DNA follows: TGTGCTAGTGGTCCCGAGGGCCATACCCTGTTTTTT. This chain connects TRBV12-5 to TRBJ1-4; no clear D gene. Trimming shortened V by 5 bases and J by 14 bases, and 15 bases separated the two germline ends. The germline V gene encodes CDR1 LGHNT and CDR2 FRNRAP. This CDR3 has 12 residues.

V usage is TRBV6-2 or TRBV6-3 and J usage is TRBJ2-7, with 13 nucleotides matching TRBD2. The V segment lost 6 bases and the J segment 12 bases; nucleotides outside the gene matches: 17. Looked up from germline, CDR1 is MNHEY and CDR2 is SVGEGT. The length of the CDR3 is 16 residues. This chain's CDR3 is CASSDQGTSGTRRPYF. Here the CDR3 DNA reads TGTGCCAGCAGCGACCAAGGGACTAGCGGGACTCGGCGTCCGTACTTC.

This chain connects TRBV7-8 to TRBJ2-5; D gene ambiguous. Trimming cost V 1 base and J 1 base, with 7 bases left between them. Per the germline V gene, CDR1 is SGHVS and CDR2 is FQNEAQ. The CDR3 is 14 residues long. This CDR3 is CASSLVSLQETQYF. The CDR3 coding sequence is TGTGCCAGCAGCTTAGTGAGCCTCCAAGAGACCCAGTACTTC.

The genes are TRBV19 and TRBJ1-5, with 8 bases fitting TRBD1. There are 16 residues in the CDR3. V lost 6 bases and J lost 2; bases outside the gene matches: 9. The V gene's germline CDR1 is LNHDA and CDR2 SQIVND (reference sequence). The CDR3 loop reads CASRDRADSGNQPQHF. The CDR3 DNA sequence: TGTGCCAGTAGGGACAGGGCAGATTCAGGCAATCAGCCCCAGCATTTT.

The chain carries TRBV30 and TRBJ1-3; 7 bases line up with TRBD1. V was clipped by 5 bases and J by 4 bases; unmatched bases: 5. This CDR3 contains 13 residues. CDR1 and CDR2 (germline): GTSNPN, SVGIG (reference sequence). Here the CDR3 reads CAWRRQGGNTIYF. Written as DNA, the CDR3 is TGTGCCTGGCGGAGACAGGGAGGAAACACCATATATTTT.

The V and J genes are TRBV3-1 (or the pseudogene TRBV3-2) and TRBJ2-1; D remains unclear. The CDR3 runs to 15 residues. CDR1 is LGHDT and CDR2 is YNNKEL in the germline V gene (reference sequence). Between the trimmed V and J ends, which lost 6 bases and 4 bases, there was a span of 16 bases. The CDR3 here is CASSETRVQYNEQFF. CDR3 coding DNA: TGTGCCAGCAGTGAAACCCGGGTCCAATACAATGAGCAGTTCTTC.

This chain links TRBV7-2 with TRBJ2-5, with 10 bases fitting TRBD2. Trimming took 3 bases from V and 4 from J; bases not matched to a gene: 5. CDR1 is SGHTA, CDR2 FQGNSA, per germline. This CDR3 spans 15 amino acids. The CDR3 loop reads CASSFPRLAGETQYF. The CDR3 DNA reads TGTGCCAGCAGCTTCCCCCGACTAGCGGGAGAGACCCAGTACTTC.

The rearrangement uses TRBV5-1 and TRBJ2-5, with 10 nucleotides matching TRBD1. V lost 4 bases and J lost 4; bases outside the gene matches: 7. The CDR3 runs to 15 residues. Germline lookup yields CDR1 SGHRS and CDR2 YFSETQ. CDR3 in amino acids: CASSVGTGERETQYF. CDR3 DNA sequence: TGCGCCAGCAGCGTAGGGACAGGGGAACGAGAGACCCAGTACTTC.

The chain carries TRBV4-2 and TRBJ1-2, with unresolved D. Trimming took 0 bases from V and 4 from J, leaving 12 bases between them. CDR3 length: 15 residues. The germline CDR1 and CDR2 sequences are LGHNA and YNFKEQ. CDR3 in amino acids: CASSQEEASFYGYTF. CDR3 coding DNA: TGTGCCAGCAGCCAAGAGGAGGCCAGTTTCTATGGCTACACCTTC.

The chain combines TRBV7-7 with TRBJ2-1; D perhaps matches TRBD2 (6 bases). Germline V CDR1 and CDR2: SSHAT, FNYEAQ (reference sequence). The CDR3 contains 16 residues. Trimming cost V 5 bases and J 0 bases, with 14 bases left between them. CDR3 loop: CASSLRAGSSYNEQFF. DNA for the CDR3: TGTGCCAGCAGCCTTAGGGCCGGGAGCTCCTACAATGAGCAGTTCTTC.

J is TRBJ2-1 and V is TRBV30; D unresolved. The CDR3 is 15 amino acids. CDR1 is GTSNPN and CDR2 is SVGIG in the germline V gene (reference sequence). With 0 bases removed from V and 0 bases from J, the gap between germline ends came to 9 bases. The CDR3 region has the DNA TGTGCCTGGAGTGTACCCGGGTCCTCCTACAATGAGCAGTTCTTC. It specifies CAWSVPGSSYNEQFF.